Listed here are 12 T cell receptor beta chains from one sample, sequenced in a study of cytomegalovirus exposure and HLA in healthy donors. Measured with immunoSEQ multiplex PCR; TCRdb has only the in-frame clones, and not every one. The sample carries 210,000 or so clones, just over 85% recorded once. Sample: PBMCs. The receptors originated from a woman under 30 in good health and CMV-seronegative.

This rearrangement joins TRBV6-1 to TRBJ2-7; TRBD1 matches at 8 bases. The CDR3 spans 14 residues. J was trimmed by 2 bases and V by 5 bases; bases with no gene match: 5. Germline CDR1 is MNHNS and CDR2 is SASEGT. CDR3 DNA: TGTGCCAGCAGTCGGGACAGGCGCCCCTACGAGCAGTACTTC. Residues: CASSRDRRPYEQYF.

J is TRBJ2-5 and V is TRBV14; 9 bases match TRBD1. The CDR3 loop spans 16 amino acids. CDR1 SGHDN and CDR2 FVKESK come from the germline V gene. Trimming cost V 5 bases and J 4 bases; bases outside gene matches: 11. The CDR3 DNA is TGTGCCAGCAGCAAATCAACAGGGGGCGGGCGAGAGACCCAGTACTTC. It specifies CASSKSTGGGRETQYF.

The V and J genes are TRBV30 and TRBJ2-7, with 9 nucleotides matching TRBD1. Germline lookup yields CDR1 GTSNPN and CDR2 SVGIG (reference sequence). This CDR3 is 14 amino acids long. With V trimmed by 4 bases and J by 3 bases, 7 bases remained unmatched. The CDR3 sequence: CAWTGDRVSYEQYF. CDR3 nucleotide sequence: TGTGCCTGGACAGGGGACAGGGTGAGCTACGAGCAGTACTTC.

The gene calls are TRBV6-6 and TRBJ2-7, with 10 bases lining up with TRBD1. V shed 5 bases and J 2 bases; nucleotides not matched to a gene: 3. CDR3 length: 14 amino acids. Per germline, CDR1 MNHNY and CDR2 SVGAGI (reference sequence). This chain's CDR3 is CASSPGQGAYEQYF. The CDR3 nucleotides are TGTGCCAGCAGTCCCGGACAGGGGGCCTACGAGCAGTACTTC.

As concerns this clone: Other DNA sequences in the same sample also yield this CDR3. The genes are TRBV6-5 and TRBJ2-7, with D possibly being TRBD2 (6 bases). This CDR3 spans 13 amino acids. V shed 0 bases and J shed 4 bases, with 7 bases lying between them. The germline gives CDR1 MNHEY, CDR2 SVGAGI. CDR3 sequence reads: CASSYSEGYEQYF. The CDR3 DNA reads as TGTGCCAGCAGTTACTCGGAGGGGTACGAGCAGTACTTC.

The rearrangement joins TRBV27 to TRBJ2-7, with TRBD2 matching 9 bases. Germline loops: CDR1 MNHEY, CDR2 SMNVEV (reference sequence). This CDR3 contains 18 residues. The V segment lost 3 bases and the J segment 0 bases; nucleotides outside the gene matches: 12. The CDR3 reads CASSLGPPSGAASYEQYF. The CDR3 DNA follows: TGTGCCAGCAGTTTGGGGCCCCCTAGCGGGGCTGCCTCCTACGAGCAGTACTTC.

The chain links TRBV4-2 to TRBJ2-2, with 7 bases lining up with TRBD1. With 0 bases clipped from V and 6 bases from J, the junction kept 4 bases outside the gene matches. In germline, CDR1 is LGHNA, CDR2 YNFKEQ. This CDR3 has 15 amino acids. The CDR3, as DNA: TGTGCCAGCAGCCAAGATTTGGGACAGCCCGGGGAGCTGTTTTTT. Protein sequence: CASSQDLGQPGELFF.

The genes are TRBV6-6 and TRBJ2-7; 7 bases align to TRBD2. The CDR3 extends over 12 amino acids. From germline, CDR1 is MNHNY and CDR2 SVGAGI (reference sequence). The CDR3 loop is CASLASGYEQYF. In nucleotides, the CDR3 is TGTGCTTCCCTGGCTAGCGGCTACGAGCAGTACTTC.

The CDR3 region is CASSQVGTSGRAVSTDTQYF. The CDR3 DNA reads as TGCGCCAGCAGCCAAGTAGGGACTAGCGGGAGGGCCGTTAGCACAGATACGCAGTATTTT. This chain connects TRBV4-1 to TRBJ2-3, with 16 bases that match TRBD2. V lost 1 base and J lost 0; bases outside the gene matches: 7. The germline V gene has CDR1 MGHRA and CDR2 YSYEKL. This CDR3 comprises 20 residues.

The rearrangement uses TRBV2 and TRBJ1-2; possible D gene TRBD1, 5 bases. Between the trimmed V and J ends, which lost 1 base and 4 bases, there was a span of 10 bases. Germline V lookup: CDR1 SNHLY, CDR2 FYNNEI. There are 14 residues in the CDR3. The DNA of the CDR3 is TGTGCCAGCAGTGAAGGGGGGGGGATCTATGGCTACACCTTC. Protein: CASSEGGGIYGYTF.

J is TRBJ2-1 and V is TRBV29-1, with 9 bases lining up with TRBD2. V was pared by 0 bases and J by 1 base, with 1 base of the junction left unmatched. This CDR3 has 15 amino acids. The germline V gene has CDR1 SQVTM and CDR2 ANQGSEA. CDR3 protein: CSVEDTSGSYNEQFF. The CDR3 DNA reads TGCAGCGTTGAAGATACTAGCGGGTCCTACAATGAGCAGTTCTTC.

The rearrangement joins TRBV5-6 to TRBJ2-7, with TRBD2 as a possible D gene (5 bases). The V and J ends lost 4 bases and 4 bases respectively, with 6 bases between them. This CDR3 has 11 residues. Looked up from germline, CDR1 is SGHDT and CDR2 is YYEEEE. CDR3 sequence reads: CASSRGYEQYF. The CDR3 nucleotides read TGTGCCAGCAGCCGAGGGTACGAGCAGTACTTC.